This T cell receptor beta chain was sequenced for a study of cytomegalovirus exposure and HLA in healthy donors. The J segment lost 7 bases and the V segment lost 3 bases, leaving 10 bases of the junction unmatched. Germline lookup yields CDR1 KGHSH and CDR2 LQKENI. This CDR3 spans 15 amino acids. In regard to this clone: Antigen: not known.

Study-wide points: According to an earlier analysis, most TCR beta V segments yielded productive rearrangements about 90% or about 30% of the time. Later analysis placed DRB1 highest and HLA-C lowest in TCR association rates, which differed by HLA locus. Most observed TCR sequences were rare, whereas some public TCRs were detected in many donors.

PCR employed 60 Vbeta and 13 Jbeta primers. Source study methods: An analysis performed later counted roughly 79 million unique TCR beta chains (approximately 10 million of them shared). Assay used: immunoSEQ multiplex PCR; TCRdb lists only in-frame clones, some missing. The DNA was the basis for D and trimming; V, J and clone size are from that table. The sample lists more than 95,000 clones, around 82% occurring once. The source of this sequence is a man aged 40-49 years in good health and CMV-seronegative. Sequencing used PBMCs. The chain combines TRBV18 with TRBJ1-2; 8 nucleotides align to TRBD1. The CDR3 sequence is CASSPDTGGESGYTF. CDR3 nucleotides: TGTGCCAGCTCACCTGATACAGGGGGTGAGTCTGGCTACACCTTC.